This T cell receptor beta chain was sequenced during a study of low-dose radiotherapy and immunotherapy resistance in tumors. About the study: Cohort 1 was treated with 0.5 Gy per fraction at 2-week intervals, amounting to 6.5 Gy overall.

Both TCRalpha and TCRbeta chains were reverse transcribed with V-gene-specific primers. With a constant-region primer and a V-primer adapter, TCRs were subjected to around 18 PCR cycles of amplification. In vitro transcription served to amplify the isolated mRNA. Each CDR3 protein gets one entry after TCRdb re-called the reads with MiXCR. The sample gives 9,500 to 15,000 distinct CDR3 sequences, around 74% of which show up once; about 3.5% is in the top ten. This clonotype has more than one count but fewer than ten. Patients who could take part had advanced solid tumors with no tumor-infiltrating lymphocytes. Germline CDR1 MDHEN, CDR2 SYDVKM. The V end lost 7 bases, the J end lost 2 bases, and 16 bases lay between the germline ends. The CDR3 spans 15 residues.

The V gene is TRBV28, the J gene TRBJ2-3; no firm D call. This clonotype was obtained from a human donor with advanced metastatic prostate, ovarian, gallbladder or colorectal cancer (not recorded which). This table probably holds off-target reads from a library built for another chain. In DNA, the CDR3 is TGTGCCAGCACCATTGGGCCGGCAATCACAGATACGCAGTATTTT. Encoded protein: CASTIGPAITDTQYF. The full variable domain, completed using reference TRBV28 and TRBJ2-3, is DVKVTQSSRYLVKRTGEKVFLECVQDMDHENMFWYRQDPGLGLRLIYFSYDVKMKEKGDIPEGYSVSREKKERFSLILESASTNQTSMYLCASTIGPAITDTQYFGPGTRLTVL.